Listed below are T cell receptor beta chains from one sample, sequenced in a study of low-dose radiotherapy and immunotherapy resistance in tumors. Via MiXCR, TCRdb re-called the reads, giving one row per CDR3 protein. This table has around 80,000 distinct CDR3 sequences, 18% appearing once. The sample here was PBMCs, taken before treatment. These receptors all stem from a male donor with prostate cancer. Both conserved end residues are part of each CDR3. Each record gives: clone size, D gene, J gene, V gene, CDR3 DNA, CDR3 protein. A D gene is named only where the DNA matches it firmly. Size is omitted from some rows. Given values are once, few, many or a class for expanded clones.

many NA TRBJ2-7 TRBV7-3 TGTGCCAGCAGTCCTGGGGGGCCACTAAGAGAGCAGTACTTC CASSPGGPLREQYF
many NA TRBJ2-7 TRBV5-5 TGTGCCAGCAGCTTGGACGTGTACGAGCAGTACTTC CASSLDVYEQYF
NA NA TRBJ1-2 TRBV13 TGTGCCAGCAGTCTTCTTCAGGGAAACTATGGCTACACCTTC CASSLLQGNYGYTF
few TRBD1 TRBJ1-5 TRBV30 TGTGCCTGGAGTGTATCAGACAGGGGGGGGTCGGGCAATCAGCCCCAGCATTTT CAWSVSDRGGSGNQPQHF
many TRBD1 TRBJ2-5 TRBV9 TGTGCCAGCAGCGCAGGGACAGTCCAAGAGACCCAGTACTTC CASSAGTVQETQYF
many NA TRBJ2-7 TRBV5-1 TGCGCCAGCAGCTCGGAGGCGGGTCCCGCCTACGAGCAGTACTTC CASSSEAGPAYEQYF
many TRBD1 TRBJ1-5 TRBV28 TGTGCCAGCAGTTTGCACAGGGGTGGGAATCAGCCCCAGCATTTT CASSLHRGGNQPQHF
many TRBD2 TRBJ2-2 TRBV7-2 TGTGCCAGCAGCTTAGGACTAGCGGGGGGCCGGGGCACCGGGGAGCTGTTTTTT CASSLGLAGGRGTGELFF
NA NA TRBJ1-6 TRBV28 TGTGCCACCCTGGATACAGACTATAATTCACCCCTCCACTTT CATLDTDYNSPLHF
many TRBD2 TRBJ2-2 TRBV5-1 TGCGCCAGCAGCTTTGTAAGCGGGAGTTCCGGGGAGCTGTTTTTT CASSFVSGSSGELFF
many TRBD2 TRBJ2-3 TRBV19 TGTGCCAGTAGTGGGGGACTAGCGGGGGCCCCGAGCACAGATACGCAGTATTTT CASSGGLAGAPSTDTQYF
many NA TRBJ2-2 TRBV29-1 TGCAGCGTTGAAGTCGGTGTCACCGGGGAGCTGTTTTTT CSVEVGVTGELFF
many NA TRBJ2-3 TRBV23-1 TGCGCCAGCAGTCAACGGGAAATCCGCACAGATACGCAGTATTTT CASSQREIRTDTQYF
once TRBD1 TRBJ2-2 TRBV5-4 TGTGCCAGCTACCGGGACAGAGACTCCACCGGGGAGCTGTGTTTTTTTTTT CASYRDRDSTGELCFFF
many TRBD1 TRBJ2-1 TRBV7-8 TGTGCCAGCAGCTTAGAAGCTGCGACAGGGCCCCACAATGAGCAGTTCTTC CASSLEAATGPHNEQFF
NA NA TRBJ1-5 TRBV12-5 TGTGCTAGTGGCCTACTCAATCAGCCCCAGCATTTT CASGLLNQPQHF
many NA TRBJ2-2 TRBV9 TGTGCCAGCAGCGTAGTTGGGACCGGGGAGCTGTTTTTT CASSVVGTGELFF
many TRBD2 TRBJ2-7 TRBV4-3 TGCGCCAGCAGCCAAGACATAGGACTAGCGAAGTACGAGCAGTACTTC CASSQDIGLAKYEQYF
many NA TRBJ1-6 TRBV20-1 TGCAGTGCTAGGGACAGTGTAGGTTCACCCCTCCACTTT CSARDSVGSPLHF
NA NA TRBJ2-6 TRBV6-4 TGTGCCAGCAGTCCCCGCCGGGCAGGTGCGTCTGGGGCCAACGTCCTGACTTTC CASSPRRAGASGANVLTF
many NA TRBJ2-7 TRBV7-9 TGTGCCAGCAGCGAAAGAGTGAGCGAGCAGTACTTC CASSERVSEQYF
many NA TRBJ1-4 TRBV4-2 TGTGCCAGCAGCCAAGATGTCCAGGGGTATGAAAAACTGTTTTTT CASSQDVQGYEKLFF
many TRBD2 TRBJ2-7 TRBV5-1 TGCGCCAGCACCTCCGGGGGGAACTCCTACGAGCAGTACTTC CASTSGGNSYEQYF